The 21 T cell receptor beta chains given below trace back to one sample, sequenced in a study of T cells after yellow fever vaccination (dated by TCRdb to about 2019). Per the publication, the treatment or condition label means: live attenuated yellow fever vaccine strain. The library was made by 5' RACE. The instrument given in TCRdb is Illumina NovaSeq 6000. TCRdb applied fastp at Q25 and MiXCR to the public reads, then kept only in-frame beta chains. Duplicate CDR3 protein sequences are folded into a single record with the most common DNA and genes. Within this sample are hundreds of thousands of distinct CDR3 sequences, with roughly a sixth of them counted one time only. The ten most abundant clones make up 18% of the sample. Source: PBMCs, taken before the yellow fever booster vaccination. The receptors were sampled from a man between 18 and 29 years old who received the YFV17D yellow fever vaccine.

The gene calls are TRBV6-2 or TRBV6-3 and TRBJ1-1; D call uncertain. The germline V and J ends were trimmed by 5 bases and 1 base, with 8 bases remaining between them. This CDR3 contains 13 residues. Germline V gene lookup returns CDR1 MNHEY and CDR2 SVGEGT. The CDR3: CASSKQPNTEAFF. Here the CDR3 DNA reads TGTGCCAGCAGTAAGCAGCCGAACACTGAAGCTTTCTTT.

This clonotype was seen repeatedly, ten times or more. This chain links TRBV7-3 with TRBJ2-6, with a weak D call TRBD1 (6 bases). Trimming took 5 bases from V and 2 from J, leaving 13 bases between them. CDR3 length equals 16 residues. Germline V gives CDR1 SGHTA, CDR2 FQGTGA. In DNA, the CDR3 is TGTGCCAGCAGCGTCGCTGGGGGCCCTGGGGCCAACGTCCTGACTTTC. Translating it yields CASSVAGGPGANVLTF.

The CDR3 reads CASPPFATGELFF. CDR3 DNA: TGTGCCAGCCCCCCCTTCGCCACCGGGGAGCTGTTTTTT. The chain joins TRBV11-2 to TRBJ2-2; D is unclear. The CDR3 extends over 13 amino acids. Germline CDR1 SGHAT, CDR2 FQNNGV. Deletions cut 8 bases from V and 4 bases from J, with 11 bases between.

The sample holds many counts of this clonotype. The chain joins TRBV4-3 to TRBJ1-2; TRBD1 might be the D (5 bases). CDR1 and CDR2 from the germline V gene are LGHNA and YSLEER. The ends were cut back, 0 bases at V and 4 bases at J, with 12 bases in the middle. There are 15 residues in the CDR3. CDR3 region: CASSQETGTAYGYTF. The DNA for the CDR3 is TGCGCCAGCAGCCAAGAAACCGGGACTGCCTATGGCTACACCTTC.

V usage is TRBV10-3 and J usage is TRBJ1-1, with D perhaps TRBD1 (6 bases). Trimming took off 5 bases at V and 1 base at J, with 8 bases between the two ends. The CDR3 length is 13 residues. Per the germline V gene, CDR1 is ENHRY and CDR2 is SYGVKD. The CDR3 is CAISRTENTEAFF. In DNA, the CDR3 is TGTGCCATCAGTCGGACAGAGAACACTGAAGCTTTCTTT.

The chain uses TRBV6-5 and TRBJ1-2; no definite D call. The ends were cut back, 0 bases at V and 3 bases at J, with 11 bases in the middle. From germline, CDR1 is MNHEY and CDR2 SVGAGI. The CDR3 totals 15 residues. The chain's CDR3 is CASSYSIRSDYGYTF. DNA for the CDR3: TGTGCCAGCAGTTACTCGATTCGCAGTGACTATGGCTACACCTTC.

Only a few counts were recorded for this clonotype. The chain uses TRBV12-3 or TRBV12-4 and TRBJ2-7, with TRBD1 matching 7 bases. With V trimmed by 7 bases and J by 1 base, 7 bases remained unmatched. The CDR3 is 14 residues long. The CDR3 loop is CASTDRQGSYEQYF. Written as DNA, the CDR3 is TGTGCCAGCACCGATAGACAGGGTTCCTACGAGCAGTACTTC.

This clonotype showed up just a few times. V usage is TRBV9 and J usage is TRBJ2-1; TRBD2 aligns across 8 bases. V was clipped by 4 bases and J by 7 bases; unmatched bases: 13. The CDR3 consists of 16 residues. CDR1 and CDR2 (germline): SGDLS, YYNGEE. This CDR3 is CASSSREAGALNEQFF. CDR3 DNA sequence: TGTGCCAGCAGCTCCCGGGAAGCGGGGGCCCTTAATGAGCAGTTCTTC.

This clonotype was observed a handful of times. The rearrangement links TRBV15 to TRBJ2-5; D could derive from TRBD1 or TRBD2 (5 bases each). Trimming shortened V by 3 bases and J by 1 base, and 6 bases separated the two germline ends. Germline CDR1 and CDR2: LNHNV and YYDKDF (reference sequence). The CDR3 has 13 amino acids. The CDR3 loop reads CATSSGGQETQYF. In nucleotides, the CDR3 is TGTGCCACCAGCAGTGGGGGCCAAGAGACCCAGTACTTC.

In its sample, this clonotype was seen a few times. The V call is TRBV7-8, the J call TRBJ2-3; 7 nucleotides match TRBD2. Germline CDR1 reads SGHVS; CDR2 reads FQNEAQ. Trimming cost V 5 bases and J 8 bases; bases outside gene matches: 13. This CDR3 region has 15 residues. This chain's CDR3 is CASSVRTSEVGTQYF. DNA for the CDR3: TGTGCCAGCAGCGTTAGGACTAGTGAGGTTGGTACGCAGTATTTT.

The J gene is TRBJ2-3, the V gene TRBV7-2, with D possibly being TRBD2 (7 bases). Trimming left V 5 bases short and J 2 bases short, with 20 bases between. Germline CDR1 and CDR2: SGHTA and FQGNSA. The CDR3 extends over 17 amino acids. The CDR3 nucleotides read TGTGCCAGCAGCCCCCCTACCCGGGGGGCCCACACAGATACGCAGTATTTT. It specifies CASSPPTRGAHTDTQYF.

The chain combines TRBV24-1 with TRBJ2-1; D remains unclear. The germline V gene has CDR1 KGHDR and CDR2 SFDVKD. The CDR3 covers 17 residues. V dropped 1 base and J dropped 2 bases, with 14 bases sitting between them. This chain's CDR3 is CATSDLPGRAPYNEQFF. The CDR3 DNA reads as TGTGCCACCAGTGATTTACCAGGCCGTGCGCCCTACAATGAGCAGTTCTTC.

V is TRBV10-3 and J is TRBJ2-5, with 7 bases lining up with TRBD2. Germline CDR1 ENHRY, CDR2 SYGVKD. V shed 0 bases and J 1 base; nucleotides not matched to a gene: 5. The CDR3 runs 16 residues. This CDR3 is CAISESSAGIQETQYF. The CDR3 nucleotides are TGTGCCATCAGTGAGTCATCAGCGGGGATCCAAGAGACCCAGTACTTC.

In its sample, this clonotype was seen a few times. The rearrangement uses TRBV10-3 and TRBJ2-7; 8 bases agree with TRBD1. This CDR3 is built from 15 residues. The V gene's germline CDR1 is ENHRY and CDR2 SYGVKD. V was clipped by 6 bases and J by 3 bases; unmatched bases: 10. In nucleotides, the CDR3 is TGTGCCATCAGAGGGAATGGACAGGGTAACTACGAGCAGTACTTC. This codes for CAIRGNGQGNYEQYF.

V gene TRBV27 combines with J gene TRBJ2-2; 9 bases fit TRBD2. Germline V CDR1 and CDR2: MNHEY, SMNVEV (reference sequence). This CDR3 spans 16 amino acids. With 2 bases clipped from V and 2 bases from J, the junction kept 3 bases outside the gene matches. CDR3 DNA sequence: TGTGCCAGCAGTTTACGAGCGGGGGGAAACACCGGGGAGCTGTTTTTT. It specifies CASSLRAGGNTGELFF.

This clonotype has more than one count but fewer than ten. V is TRBV12-3 or TRBV12-4 and J is TRBJ2-5; D possibly corresponds to TRBD2 (6 bases). V dropped 2 bases and J dropped 0 bases, with 7 bases sitting between them. The CDR3 is made up of 14 amino acids. The CDR3 bases are TGTGCCAGCAGTTTACTAGCGCACCAAGAGACCCAGTACTTC. This translates into CASSLLAHQETQYF.

This clonotype was seen only a few times. This rearrangement joins TRBV27 to TRBJ2-7; maybe TRBD2 (7 bases). The V and J ends lost 5 bases and 6 bases respectively, with 11 bases between them. This CDR3 comprises 12 residues. Germline-derived CDR1 and CDR2 are MNHEY and SMNVEV (reference sequence). The CDR3 region is CASSPGGAEQYF. The CDR3, as DNA: TGTGCCAGCAGTCCTGGGGGGGCCGAGCAGTACTTC.

This clonotype was detected only a few times. V is TRBV6-1 and J is TRBJ1-5; tentatively, D is TRBD1 (5 bases). The CDR3 has 12 amino acids. Per germline, CDR1 MNHNS and CDR2 SASEGT. With 8 bases removed from V and 7 bases from J, the gap between germline ends came to 12 bases. The CDR3 DNA is TGTGCCAGCGACTGGGGGGGACAGCCCCAGCATTTT. This codes for CASDWGGQPQHF.

This chain connects TRBV7-2 to TRBJ1-6; the D gene is possibly TRBD1 (5 bases). The CDR3 loop spans 14 amino acids. Trimming removed 5 bases from V and 13 bases from J, with 18 bases in between. CDR1 is SGHTA and CDR2 is FQGNSA in the germline V gene. This CDR3 is CASSPGGSEGPLHF. In DNA, the CDR3 is TGTGCCAGCAGCCCGGGGGGATCGGAGGGTCCCCTCCACTTT.

This clonotype was counted between two and nine times. The chain carries TRBV4-3 and TRBJ2-5, with D unclear. The germline gives CDR1 LGHNA, CDR2 YSLEER. The germline V and J ends were trimmed by 0 bases and 3 bases, with 8 bases remaining between them. The CDR3 runs 14 residues. The CDR3 DNA reads TGCGCCAGCAGCCAAGATTGGGGAAAAGAGACCCAGTACTTC. The encoded protein is CASSQDWGKETQYF.

There are many counts of this clonotype. The V and J genes are TRBV20-1 and TRBJ2-3; 9 bases fit TRBD2. CDR1 is DFQATT, CDR2 SNEGSKA, per germline (reference sequence). This CDR3 contains 15 residues. V was clipped by 1 base and J by 4 bases; unmatched bases: 6. CDR3 region: CSARVRAGGPDTQYF. CDR3 DNA sequence: TGCAGTGCTAGAGTGAGAGCGGGGGGCCCAGATACGCAGTATTTT.